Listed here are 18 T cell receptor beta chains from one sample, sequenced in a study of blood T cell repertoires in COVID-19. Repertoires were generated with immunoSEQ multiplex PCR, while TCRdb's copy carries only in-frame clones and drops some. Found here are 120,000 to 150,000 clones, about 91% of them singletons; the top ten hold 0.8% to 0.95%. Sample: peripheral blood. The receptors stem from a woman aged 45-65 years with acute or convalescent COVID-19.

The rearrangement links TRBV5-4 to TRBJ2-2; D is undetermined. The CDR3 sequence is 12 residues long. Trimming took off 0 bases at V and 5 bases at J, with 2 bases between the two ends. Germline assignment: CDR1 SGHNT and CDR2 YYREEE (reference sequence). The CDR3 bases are TGTGCCAGCAGCTTGGCGACCGGGGAGCTGTTTTTT. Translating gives CASSLATGELFF. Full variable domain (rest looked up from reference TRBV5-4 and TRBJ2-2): ETGVTQSPTHLIKTRGQQVTLRCSSQSGHNTVSWYQQALGQGPQFIFQYYREEENGRGNFPPRFSGLQFPNYSSELNVNALELDDSALYLCASSLATGELFFGEGSRLTVL.

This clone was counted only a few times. The CDR3 reads CASSSLRGTGTSYEQYF. The CDR3, as DNA: TGTGCCAGCAGCTCCCTCAGAGGGACAGGGACCTCCTACGAGCAGTACTTC. The V and J genes are TRBV7-6 and TRBJ2-7; 9 bases map to TRBD1. Per the germline V gene, CDR1 is SGHVS and CDR2 is FNYEAQ. The CDR3 loop spans 17 amino acids. J was trimmed by 0 bases and V by 4 bases; bases with no gene match: 10.

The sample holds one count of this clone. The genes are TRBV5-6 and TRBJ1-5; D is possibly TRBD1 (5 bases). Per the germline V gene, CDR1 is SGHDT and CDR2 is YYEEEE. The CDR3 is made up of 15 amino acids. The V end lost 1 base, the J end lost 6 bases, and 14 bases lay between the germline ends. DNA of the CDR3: TGTGCCAGCAGCTTGATCGCGACAGTTCCTCAGCCCCAGCATTTT. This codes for CASSLIATVPQPQHF.

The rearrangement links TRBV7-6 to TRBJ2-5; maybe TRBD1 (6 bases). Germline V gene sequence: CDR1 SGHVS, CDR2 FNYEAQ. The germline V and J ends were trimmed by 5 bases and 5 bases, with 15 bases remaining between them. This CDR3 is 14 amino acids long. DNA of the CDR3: TGTGCCAGCAGCCGACAGGCTGGAAGGGAGACCCAGTACTTC. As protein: CASSRQAGRETQYF.

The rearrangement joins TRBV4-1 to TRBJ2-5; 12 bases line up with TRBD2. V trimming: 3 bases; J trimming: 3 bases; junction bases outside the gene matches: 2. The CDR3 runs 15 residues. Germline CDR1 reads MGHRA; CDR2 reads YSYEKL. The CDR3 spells CASSHPSGGEETQYF. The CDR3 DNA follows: TGCGCCAGCAGCCATCCTAGCGGGGGGGAAGAGACCCAGTACTTC.

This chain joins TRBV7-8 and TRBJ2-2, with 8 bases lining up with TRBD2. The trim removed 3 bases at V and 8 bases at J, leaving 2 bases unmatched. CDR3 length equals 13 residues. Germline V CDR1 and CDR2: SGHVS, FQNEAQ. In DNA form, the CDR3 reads TGTGCCAGCAGCTTCCTAGCGGGTGGGGAGCTGTTTTTT. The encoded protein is CASSFLAGGELFF. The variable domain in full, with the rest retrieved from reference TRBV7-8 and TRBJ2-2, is GAGVSQSPRYKVAKRGQDVALRCDPISGHVSLFWYQQALGQGPEFLTYFQNEAQLDKSGLPSDRFFAERPEGSVSTLKIQRTQQEDSAVYLCASSFLAGGELFFGEGSRLTVL.

The CDR3, as DNA: TGTGCCAGCAGCCTACCTCCGGGACTAGCGGGAGCCACAGATACGCAGTATTTT. Its protein is CASSLPPGLAGATDTQYF. This chain connects TRBV7-9 to TRBJ2-3; 14 nucleotides agree with TRBD2. CDR1 and CDR2 from the germline V gene are SEHNR and FQNEAQ (reference sequence). V trimming: 5 bases; J trimming: 2 bases; junction bases outside the gene matches: 9. There are 18 residues in the CDR3.

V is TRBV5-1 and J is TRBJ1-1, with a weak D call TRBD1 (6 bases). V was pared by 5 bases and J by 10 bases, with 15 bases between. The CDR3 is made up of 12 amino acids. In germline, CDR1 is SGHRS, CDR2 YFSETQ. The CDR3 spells CASRPEQGSAFF. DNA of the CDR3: TGCGCCAGCAGACCGGAACAGGGATCAGCTTTCTTT.

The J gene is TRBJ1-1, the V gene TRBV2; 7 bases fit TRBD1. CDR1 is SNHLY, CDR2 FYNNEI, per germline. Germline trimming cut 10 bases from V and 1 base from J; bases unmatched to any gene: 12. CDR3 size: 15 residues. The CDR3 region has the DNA TGTGCCACCTCCCTCGGTACAGGGGCGAACACTGAAGCTTTCTTT. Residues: CATSLGTGANTEAFF.

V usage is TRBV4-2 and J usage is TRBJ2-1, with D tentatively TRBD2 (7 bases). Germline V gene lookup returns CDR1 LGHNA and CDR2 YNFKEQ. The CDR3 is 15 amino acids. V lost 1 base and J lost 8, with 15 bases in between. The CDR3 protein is CASSQVGRGLDEQFF. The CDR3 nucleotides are TGTGCCAGCAGCCAAGTGGGGCGGGGGCTGGATGAGCAGTTCTTC.

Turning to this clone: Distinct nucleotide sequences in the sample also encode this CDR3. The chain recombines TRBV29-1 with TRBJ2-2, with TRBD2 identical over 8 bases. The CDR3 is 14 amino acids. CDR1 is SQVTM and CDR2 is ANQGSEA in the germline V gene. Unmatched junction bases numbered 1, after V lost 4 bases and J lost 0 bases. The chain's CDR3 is CSVGGLANTGELFF. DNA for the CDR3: TGCAGCGTTGGGGGACTAGCGAACACCGGGGAGCTGTTTTTT.

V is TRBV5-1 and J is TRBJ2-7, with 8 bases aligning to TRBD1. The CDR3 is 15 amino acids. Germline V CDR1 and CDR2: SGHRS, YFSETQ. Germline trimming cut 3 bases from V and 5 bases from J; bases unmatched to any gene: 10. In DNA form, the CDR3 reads TGCGCCAGCAGCTGGGTTGCGGACAGGGATAACGAGCAGTACTTC. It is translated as CASSWVADRDNEQYF.

The CDR3 region has the DNA TGCGCCAGCAGCCTGGGGACAGGACAAGGGAGGAACTATGGCTACACCTTC. It yields the protein CASSLGTGQGRNYGYTF. This chain joins TRBV5-1 and TRBJ1-2; 8 bases align to TRBD1. Looked up from germline, CDR1 is SGHRS and CDR2 is YFSETQ. There are 17 residues in the CDR3. V trimming: 4 bases; J trimming: 2 bases; junction bases outside the gene matches: 13.

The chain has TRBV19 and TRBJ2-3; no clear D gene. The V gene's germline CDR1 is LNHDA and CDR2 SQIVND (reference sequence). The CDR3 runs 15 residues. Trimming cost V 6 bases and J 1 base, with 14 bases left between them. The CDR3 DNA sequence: TGTGCCAGTAGCCCCCCGTCTGCAGGCACAGATACGCAGTATTTT. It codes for CASSPPSAGTDTQYF.

Written as DNA, the CDR3 is TGTGCCAGCAGCCCGGACTCGTATACAGATACGCAGTATTTT. Translated: CASSPDSYTDTQYF. The rearrangement links TRBV5-4 to TRBJ2-3, with D tentatively TRBD2 (5 bases). V was shortened by 4 bases and J by 3 bases, with 12 bases between the two germline ends. This CDR3 contains 14 residues. Germline V gives CDR1 SGHNT, CDR2 YYREEE (reference sequence).

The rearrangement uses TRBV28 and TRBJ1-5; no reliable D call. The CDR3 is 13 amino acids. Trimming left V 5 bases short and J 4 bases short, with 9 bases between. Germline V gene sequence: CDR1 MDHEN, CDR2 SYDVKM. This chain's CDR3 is CASSVRGNQPQHF. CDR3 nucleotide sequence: TGTGCCAGCAGTGTAAGAGGAAATCAGCCCCAGCATTTT.

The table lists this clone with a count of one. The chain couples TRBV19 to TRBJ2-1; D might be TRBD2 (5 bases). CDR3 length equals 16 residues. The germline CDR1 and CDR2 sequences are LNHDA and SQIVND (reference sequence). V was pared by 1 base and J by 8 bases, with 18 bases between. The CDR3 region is CASSIGLASGMDEQFF. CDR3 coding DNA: TGTGCCAGTAGTATAGGTTTAGCGAGTGGTATGGATGAGCAGTTCTTC.

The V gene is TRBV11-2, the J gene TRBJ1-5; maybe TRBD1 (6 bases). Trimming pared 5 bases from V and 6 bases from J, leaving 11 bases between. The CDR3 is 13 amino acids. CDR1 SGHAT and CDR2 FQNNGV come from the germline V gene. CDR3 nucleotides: TGTGCCAGCAGCACCTCAGGGGTTCAGCCCCAGCATTTT. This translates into CASSTSGVQPQHF.